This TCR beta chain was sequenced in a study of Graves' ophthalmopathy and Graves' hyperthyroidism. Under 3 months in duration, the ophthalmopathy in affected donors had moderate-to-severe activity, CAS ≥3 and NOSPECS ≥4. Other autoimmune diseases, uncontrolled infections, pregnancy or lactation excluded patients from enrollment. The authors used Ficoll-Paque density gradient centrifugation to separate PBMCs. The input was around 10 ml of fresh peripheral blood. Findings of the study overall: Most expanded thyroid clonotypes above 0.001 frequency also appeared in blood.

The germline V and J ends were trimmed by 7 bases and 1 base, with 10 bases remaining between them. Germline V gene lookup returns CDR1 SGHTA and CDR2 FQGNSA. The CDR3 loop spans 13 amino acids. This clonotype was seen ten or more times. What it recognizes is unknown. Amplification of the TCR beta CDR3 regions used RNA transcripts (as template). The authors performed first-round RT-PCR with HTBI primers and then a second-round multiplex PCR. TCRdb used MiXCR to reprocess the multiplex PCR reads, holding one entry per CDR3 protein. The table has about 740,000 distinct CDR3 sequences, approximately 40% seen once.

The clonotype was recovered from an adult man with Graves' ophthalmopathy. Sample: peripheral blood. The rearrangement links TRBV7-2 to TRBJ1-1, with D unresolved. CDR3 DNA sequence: TGTGCCAGCAACCTGTACCGGAACACTGAAGCTTTCTTT. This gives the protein CASNLYRNTEAFF.